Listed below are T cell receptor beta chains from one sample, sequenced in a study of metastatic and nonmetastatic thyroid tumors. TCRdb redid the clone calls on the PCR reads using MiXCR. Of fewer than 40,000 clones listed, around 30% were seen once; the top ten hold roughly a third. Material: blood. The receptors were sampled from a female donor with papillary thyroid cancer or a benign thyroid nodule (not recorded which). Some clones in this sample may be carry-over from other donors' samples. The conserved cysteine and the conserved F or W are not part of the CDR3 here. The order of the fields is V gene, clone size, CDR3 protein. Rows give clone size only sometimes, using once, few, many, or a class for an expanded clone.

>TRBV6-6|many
ASSYPERDGAYGYT
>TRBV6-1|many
ASSDSPGQGDGEQY
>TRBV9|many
ASSAGAGVKETQY
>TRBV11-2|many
ASSLRTPWSSGNTIY
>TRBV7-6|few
ASSVYEQY
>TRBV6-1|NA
ASRNPGQYNQPQH
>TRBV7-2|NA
ASSYKGQGHTIY
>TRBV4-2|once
ASCPPPGEGELY
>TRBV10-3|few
AIIEQGATDTQY
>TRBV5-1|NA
ASSLDQHEQY
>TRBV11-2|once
ASSYAGVHSGNTIY
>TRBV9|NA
ASRPPGHEQF
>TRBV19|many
ASTGQGPNQPQH
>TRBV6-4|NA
ASSASGVGNQPQL
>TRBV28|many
ASLVLSFTGGAAEAF
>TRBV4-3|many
ASSRTEGASEKLF
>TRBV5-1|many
ASSFPTGDGYT
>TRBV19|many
ASTETGGEEKLF
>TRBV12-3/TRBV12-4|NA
ASTPPASGSGELF
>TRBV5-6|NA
ASSMGWRDSRGYNSPLH
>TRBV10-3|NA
AISDSSQSNYGYI
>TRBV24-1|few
ATGTGGETQY
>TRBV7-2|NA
ASRLLSNEQF
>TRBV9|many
ASRTAGGGYT
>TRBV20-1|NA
SALPGQEVEQY
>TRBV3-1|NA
ASSHGASGEQY
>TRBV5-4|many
ASSLEDATGAGRAF
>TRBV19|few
ASSRTGTNGYT
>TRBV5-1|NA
ASSRDRSSYNEQF
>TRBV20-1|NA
SASDMNYGYT
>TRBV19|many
ASSIGEGTEAF
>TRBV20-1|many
SARGLAGEYEQY
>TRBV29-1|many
SVGGQGGTQY
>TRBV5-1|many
ASNEDGDNEKLF
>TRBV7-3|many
ASSLITGGEQY
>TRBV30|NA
AWSVHGEQF
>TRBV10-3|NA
AISDVSGPSSTYNEQF
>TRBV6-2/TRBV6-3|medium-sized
ASSGEREISEQF
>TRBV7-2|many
ASSHGGAVGELF
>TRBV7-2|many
ASRASYRGHTEAF
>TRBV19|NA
ASIRGPSGGAWDGYT
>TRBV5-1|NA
ASSRGGRDSSEQY
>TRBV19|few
ASSRGQEIQEKQY
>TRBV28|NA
ANHRRGAVYSPLH
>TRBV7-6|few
ASSSGGPQH
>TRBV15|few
ATIRAGTEAYEQY
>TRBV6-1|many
ASRRSRADGELF
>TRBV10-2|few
ASKGTSLSYEQY